These 26 T cell receptor beta chains share one sample of origin, sequenced in a study of shared clonotypes between healthy human individuals. Generated by immunoSEQ multiplex PCR, the TCRdb table keeps only in-frame clones and is missing some. Here the sample spans over 2 million clones, around 92% being singletons. Sequencing used naive CD4+ T cells from PBMCs. Subset specified: CD45RA+ positively selected. These receptors all come from a man between 18 and 29 years old in good health. Some clones in this sample may be carry-over from other donors' samples.

V usage is TRBV7-3 and J usage is TRBJ1-1; no reliable D call. The germline V gene has CDR1 SGHTA and CDR2 FQGTGA. V shed 1 base and J shed 0 bases, with 9 bases lying between them. This CDR3 has 15 residues. The CDR3 DNA is TGTGCCAGCAGCTTAATGGGTACCATGAACACTGAAGCTTTCTTT. Translated, it gives CASSLMGTMNTEAFF. Supplemented by reference TRBV7-3 and TRBJ1-1, the full variable domain reads GAGVSQTPSNKVTEKGKYVELRCDPISGHTALYWYRQSLGQGPEFLIYFQGTGAADDSGLPNDRFFAVRPEGSVSTLKIQRTERGDSAVYLCASSLMGTMNTEAFFGQGTRLTVV.

In the case of this clone: In the same sample, other DNA sequences code for this CDR3. J is TRBJ2-7 and V is TRBV11-2; TRBD2 matches 10 bases. The V and J ends lost 3 bases and 1 base, in that order; junction bases with no gene match: 6. The germline V gene encodes CDR1 SGHAT and CDR2 FQNNGV. The CDR3 consists of 16 residues. The CDR3 DNA reads as TGTGCCAGCAGCTTCTTCCTAGCGGGAGTGTCCTACGAGCAGTACTTC. It specifies CASSFFLAGVSYEQYF.

The chain links TRBV7-9 to TRBJ2-7; TRBD2 aligns across 9 bases. V shed 5 bases, J shed 2 bases, and the junction held 13 bases outside the gene matches. Germline loops: CDR1 SEHNR, CDR2 FQNEAQ (reference sequence). This CDR3 has 17 residues. CDR3 amino acids: CASSVRLTSGATYEQYF. The CDR3 nucleotides are TGTGCCAGCAGCGTAAGACTGACTAGCGGAGCCACCTACGAGCAGTACTTC.

The V gene is TRBV18, the J gene TRBJ2-7; 9 positions agree with TRBD2. Losses at the gene ends were 3 bases for V and 7 bases for J; bases not matched to a gene: 10. This CDR3 region has 15 residues. In germline, CDR1 is KGHSH, CDR2 LQKENI. CDR3: CASSPVAGGLREQYF. CDR3 nucleotides: TGTGCCAGCTCACCGGTGGCGGGAGGGCTACGGGAGCAGTACTTC. The complete variable domain, with remaining parts taken from reference TRBV18 and TRBJ2-7, reads NAGVMQNPRHLVRRRGQEARLRCSPMKGHSHVYWYRQLPEEGLKFMVYLQKENIIDESGMPKERFSAEFPKEGPSILRIQQVVRGDSAAYFCASSPVAGGLREQYFGPGTRLTVT.

The rearrangement uses TRBV19 and TRBJ1-2; 7 bases agree with TRBD1. The V gene end was trimmed by 6 bases and the J gene end by 4 bases; junction bases not matched to a gene: 11. Germline V CDR1 and CDR2: LNHDA, SQIVND (reference sequence). The CDR3 extends over 15 amino acids. CDR3 residues: CASSIGGRGTYGYTF. The CDR3 DNA reads TGTGCCAGTAGCATCGGGGGCAGGGGGACCTATGGCTACACCTTC.

The V call is TRBV28, the J call TRBJ2-5, with a tentative D call TRBD1 (5 bases). Deletions cut 2 bases from V and 4 bases from J, with 17 bases between. CDR1 is MDHEN, CDR2 SYDVKM, per germline. The CDR3 is 16 amino acids. This CDR3 is CASSLGAGAFRETQYF. Written as DNA, the CDR3 is TGTGCCAGCAGTTTAGGGGCCGGAGCCTTTCGAGAGACCCAGTACTTC. Drawing the rest from reference TRBV28 and TRBJ2-5, the complete variable domain is DVKVTQSSRYLVKRTGEKVFLECVQDMDHENMFWYRQDPGLGLRLIYFSYDVKMKEKGDIPEGYSVSREKKERFSLILESASTNQTSMYLCASSLGAGAFRETQYFGPGTRLLVL.

The gene calls are TRBV7-9 and TRBJ2-3; either TRBD1 or TRBD2 may fit D (5 bases each). Germline V gives CDR1 SEHNR, CDR2 FQNEAQ (reference sequence). CDR3 length: 16 amino acids. Trimming stripped 2 bases from V and 1 base from J, with 13 bases between. The CDR3 nucleotides are TGTGCCAGCAGCTTATTACAGGACGGGGGCACAGATACGCAGTATTTT. Amino acid sequence: CASSLLQDGGTDTQYF.

The rearrangement uses TRBV7-8 and TRBJ1-1, with TRBD1 as a possible D gene (6 bases). Trimming removed 5 bases from V and 1 base from J, with 11 bases in between. Germline CDR1 is SGHVS and CDR2 is FQNEAQ. CDR3 length: 14 residues. The CDR3 bases are TGTGCCAGCAGCGGAGGGGGTAGGAACACTGAAGCTTTCTTT. Its protein is CASSGGGRNTEAFF.

Turning to this clone: Other nucleotide sequences in the sample specify the same CDR3. V and J are TRBV5-4 and TRBJ1-4; TRBD1 agrees at 7 bases. The CDR3 has 15 residues. V was clipped by 3 bases and J by 0 bases; unmatched bases: 2. Germline V gene sequence: CDR1 SGHNT, CDR2 YYREEE (reference sequence). The CDR3 here is CASSSGQTTNEKLFF. CDR3 DNA: TGTGCCAGCAGCTCGGGACAGACAACTAATGAAAAACTGTTTTTT. Variable domain in full (rest from reference TRBV5-4 and TRBJ1-4): ETGVTQSPTHLIKTRGQQVTLRCSSQSGHNTVSWYQQALGQGPQFIFQYYREEENGRGNFPPRFSGLQFPNYSSELNVNALELDDSALYLCASSSGQTTNEKLFFGSGTQLSVL.

V usage is TRBV28 and J usage is TRBJ2-3; 10 nucleotides match TRBD1. CDR1 MDHEN and CDR2 SYDVKM come from the germline V gene. The CDR3 length is 14 residues. Germline trimming cut 8 bases from V and 4 bases from J; bases unmatched to any gene: 6. CDR3 sequence reads: CASRTGGGSDTQYF. The DNA of the CDR3 is TGTGCCAGCCGGACAGGGGGGGGTTCAGATACGCAGTATTTT.

This chain uses TRBV28 with TRBJ1-2; TRBD1 aligns across 8 bases. This CDR3 spans 16 amino acids. J gave up 2 bases and V 3 bases, and 8 bases lay outside the gene matches. Germline CDR1 is MDHEN and CDR2 is SYDVKM. CDR3: CASSFTGGISNYGYTF. CDR3 coding DNA: TGTGCCAGCAGTTTTACAGGGGGGATCTCCAACTATGGCTACACCTTC.

J is TRBJ1-1 and V is TRBV5-6; D gene uncertain. Germline CDR1 reads SGHDT; CDR2 reads YYEEEE. Deletions cut 3 bases from V and 4 bases from J, with 16 bases between. The CDR3 runs 15 residues. The CDR3 reads CASSYQLGGVTEAFF. In nucleotides, the CDR3 is TGTGCCAGCAGCTACCAGCTAGGAGGCGTCACTGAAGCTTTCTTT.

The chain has TRBV5-4 and TRBJ1-4; TRBD1 matches 9 bases. Trimming took 4 bases from V and 11 from J; bases not matched to a gene: 12. This CDR3 is 15 amino acids long. Looked up from germline, CDR1 is SGHNT and CDR2 is YYREEE (reference sequence). The CDR3 nucleotides are TGTGCCAGCAGCAGTCCGGGACAGGGTACGACGAAACTGTTTTTT. It specifies CASSSPGQGTTKLFF.

This chain joins TRBV25-1 and TRBJ1-5; 11 positions agree with TRBD1. The J segment lost 6 bases and the V segment lost 5 bases, leaving 6 bases of the junction unmatched. CDR1 is MGHDK and CDR2 is SYGVNS in the germline V gene. The CDR3 consists of 15 residues. The CDR3 here is CASSPRTGGSQPQHF. The CDR3 region has the DNA TGTGCCAGCAGTCCCCGGACAGGGGGCAGTCAGCCCCAGCATTTT.

In regard to this clone: The sample holds other DNA sequences that translate to the same CDR3. The rearrangement links TRBV18 to TRBJ2-3; the D is unclear. V lost 0 bases to trimming and J lost 4 bases, with 2 bases between them. CDR1 and CDR2 (germline): KGHSH, LQKENI. CDR3 size: 12 residues. For the CDR3, the DNA is TGTGCCAGCTCACCACCAGCAGATACGCAGTATTTT. Its protein is CASSPPADTQYF.

J is TRBJ2-7 and V is TRBV11-2; D is tentatively TRBD1 or TRBD2 (5 bases each). The CDR3 sequence is 15 residues long. Trimming took 2 bases from V and 3 from J, leaving 14 bases between them. The germline gives CDR1 SGHAT, CDR2 FQNNGV. The DNA for the CDR3 is TGTGCCAGCAGCTTACGCACCGGGACCGACTACGAGCAGTACTTC. Its protein product is CASSLRTGTDYEQYF.

The chain carries TRBV6-1 and TRBJ2-5; D perhaps matches TRBD1 (6 bases). Germline V gives CDR1 MNHNS, CDR2 SASEGT. The CDR3 consists of 15 residues. V lost 9 bases and J lost 1, with 18 bases in between. The CDR3 protein is CARRGKRTVQETQYF. CDR3 DNA sequence: TGTGCCAGGAGGGGGAAGCGGACAGTCCAAGAGACCCAGTACTTC.

This clone was observed a handful of times. The junction and the germline gene differ at one end; a read error may be behind it. The chain has TRBV7-2 and TRBJ1-3, with 7 bases lining up with TRBD1. CDR1 is SGHTA, CDR2 FQGNSA, per germline. The CDR3 is 14 amino acids. The CDR3 sequence: CASSSTASPDRVDF. CDR3 DNA: TGTGCCAGCAGCTCCACCGCCTCTCCCGACAGGGTGGATTTT.

For this clone: This same CDR3 is encoded by further DNA sequences in the sample. The chain is built from TRBV9 and TRBJ2-5; 7 nucleotides line up with TRBD1. The CDR3 has 14 residues. The germline V gene encodes CDR1 SGDLS and CDR2 YYNGEE. Germline trimming cut 4 bases from V and 0 bases from J; bases unmatched to any gene: 3. CDR3 nucleotide sequence: TGTGCCAGCAGCAGAGGGACAGACCAAGAGACCCAGTACTTC. Protein: CASSRGTDQETQYF.

This sequence joins TRBV2 and TRBJ1-5; 10 bases agree with TRBD1. The CDR3 runs 13 residues. Germline V gene lookup returns CDR1 SNHLY and CDR2 FYNNEI. V lost 6 bases to trimming and J lost 10 bases; unmatched junction nucleotides: 6. The CDR3 is CASSGDRGEPQHF. CDR3 DNA: TGTGCCAGCAGCGGGGACAGGGGAGAACCCCAGCATTTT.

In its sample, this clone was seen once. The rearrangement joins TRBV4-1 to TRBJ2-1; 13 bases align to TRBD2. Trimming cost V 4 bases and J 8 bases; bases outside gene matches: 5. There are 15 residues in the CDR3. Germline assignment: CDR1 MGHRA and CDR2 YSYEKL. CDR3: CASSPGTSGIYEQFF. For the CDR3, the DNA is TGCGCCAGCAGCCCCGGGACTAGCGGGATATATGAGCAGTTCTTC.

This clone came up a few times. The chain links TRBV30 to TRBJ1-5, with 9 bases identical to TRBD1. Losses at the gene ends were 6 bases for V and 6 bases for J; bases not matched to a gene: 6. The CDR3 sequence is 13 residues long. Per the germline V gene, CDR1 is GTSNPN and CDR2 is SVGIG (reference sequence). The DNA for the CDR3 is TGTGCCTGTAGAACAGGGGGCAGTCAGCCCCAGCATTTT. Protein sequence: CACRTGGSQPQHF.

This chain uses TRBV4-2 with TRBJ1-5, with D unresolved. The CDR3 is made up of 14 amino acids. V was pared by 0 bases and J by 8 bases, with 11 bases between. CDR1 and CDR2 (germline): LGHNA, YNFKEQ. DNA for the CDR3: TGTGCCAGCAGCCAAGAGCAGGCCTGGGAGCCCCAGCATTTT. Protein: CASSQEQAWEPQHF.

The V call is TRBV5-1, the J call TRBJ2-1; no clear D. The CDR3 extends over 15 amino acids. In germline, CDR1 is SGHRS, CDR2 YFSETQ. Trimming stripped 5 bases from V and 0 bases from J, with 12 bases between. CDR3 protein: CASSYGVGSYNEQFF. CDR3 coding DNA: TGCGCCAGCAGTTATGGCGTAGGCTCCTACAATGAGCAGTTCTTC.

The chain couples TRBV5-4 to TRBJ2-7, with D perhaps matching TRBD2 (6 bases). The CDR3 extends over 13 amino acids. Trimming left V 5 bases short and J 7 bases short, with 16 bases between. Germline CDR1 and CDR2: SGHNT and YYREEE (reference sequence). The CDR3 protein is CASRRDSPGEQYF. The CDR3 bases are TGTGCCAGCAGAAGGGACTCTCCAGGGGAGCAGTACTTC. The variable domain in full, completed from reference TRBV5-4 and TRBJ2-7, reads ETGVTQSPTHLIKTRGQQVTLRCSSQSGHNTVSWYQQALGQGPQFIFQYYREEENGRGNFPPRFSGLQFPNYSSELNVNALELDDSALYLCASRRDSPGEQYFGPGTRLTVT.

The V call is TRBV23-1, the J call TRBJ2-5; the D call may be TRBD1 or TRBD2 (5 bases each). TRBV23-1 is labeled an ORF, and its function is uncertain. The CDR3 totals 17 residues. The V gene lost 2 bases and the J gene lost 1 base, with 17 bases spanning the gap. The CDR3 loop is CASSQTPGAPGQETQYF. In DNA form, the CDR3 reads TGCGCCAGCAGTCAAACCCCCGGGGCCCCCGGCCAAGAGACCCAGTACTTC.